The 5 T cell receptor beta chains listed next were all sequenced from one sample in a study of T cell responses to AZD1222 COVID-19 vaccine. Profiled with immunoSEQ multiplex PCR; TCRdb holds only in-frame clones, not every one. The sample includes 130,000 or so clones, more than 90% of them seen just once. The sequenced sample was peripheral blood, obtained 28 days after the second AZD1222 dose. The receptors here all came from an adult who received the AZD1222 COVID-19 vaccine.

This chain uses TRBV15 with TRBJ2-3; tentative D call: TRBD2 (6 bases). V lost 6 bases and J 4 bases, leaving 14 bases between the germline ends. The CDR3 is made up of 14 amino acids. Germline loops: CDR1 LNHNV, CDR2 YYDKDF (reference sequence). In DNA, the CDR3 is TGTGCCACCAGGATCGACGGGAGACCAGATACGCAGTATTTT. Translated: CATRIDGRPDTQYF.

This chain joins TRBV9 and TRBJ2-3; the D gene could be TRBD1 or TRBD2 (6 bases each). V was clipped by 0 bases and J by 6 bases, with 17 bases between them. Germline V CDR1 and CDR2: SGDLS, YYNGEE. The CDR3 has 16 residues. CDR3 in amino acids: CASSVGRGPGEDTQYF. CDR3 nucleotides: TGTGCCAGCAGCGTAGGTCGGGGGCCTGGAGAGGATACGCAGTATTTT.

This sequence joins TRBV13 and TRBJ1-3, with D possibly matching TRBD1 (5 bases). Germline V gene lookup returns CDR1 PRHDT and CDR2 FYEKMQ (reference sequence). V was pared by 2 bases and J by 0 bases, with 11 bases between. CDR3 length equals 16 residues. DNA for the CDR3: TGTGCCAGCAGCTTACGTCGGGGGAACTCTGGAAACACCATATATTTT. Translation: CASSLRRGNSGNTIYF.

The table lists this clone with a count of one. The chain combines TRBV18 with TRBJ2-5; D uncertain. V lost 3 bases and J lost 2, with 7 bases in between. The CDR3 totals 13 residues. Germline V gives CDR1 KGHSH, CDR2 LQKENI. The CDR3 loop reads CASSPSEQETQYF. The CDR3 nucleotides are TGTGCCAGCTCACCCTCAGAGCAAGAGACCCAGTACTTC. Looking up the rest from reference TRBV18 and TRBJ2-5 gives the full variable domain: NAGVMQNPRHLVRRRGQEARLRCSPMKGHSHVYWYRQLPEEGLKFMVYLQKENIIDESGMPKERFSAEFPKEGPSILRIQQVVRGDSAAYFCASSPSEQETQYFGPGTRLLVL.

CDR3 region: CASGLGVLGEKLFF. DNA of the CDR3: TGTGCTAGTGGTTTGGGAGTACTCGGGGAAAAACTGTTTTTT. The chain joins TRBV12-5 to TRBJ1-4, with D uncertain. The CDR3 runs 14 residues. Germline loops: CDR1 LGHNT, CDR2 FRNRAP. The germline V and J ends were trimmed by 1 base and 8 bases, with 11 bases remaining between them.